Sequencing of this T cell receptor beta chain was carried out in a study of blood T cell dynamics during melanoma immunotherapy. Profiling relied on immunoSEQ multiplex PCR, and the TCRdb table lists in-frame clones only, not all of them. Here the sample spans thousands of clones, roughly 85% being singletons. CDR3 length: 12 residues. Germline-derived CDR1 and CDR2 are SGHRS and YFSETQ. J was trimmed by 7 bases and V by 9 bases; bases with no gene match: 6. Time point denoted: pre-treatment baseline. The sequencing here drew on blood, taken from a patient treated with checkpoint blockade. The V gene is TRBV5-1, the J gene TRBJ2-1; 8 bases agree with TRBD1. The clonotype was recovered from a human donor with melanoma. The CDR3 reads CATPDRANEQFF. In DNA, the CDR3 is TGCGCCACTCCGGACAGGGCAAATGAGCAGTTCTTC.